This T cell receptor beta chain was identified during a study of a mutant IDH1 vaccine in newly diagnosed glioma. Clones were read by immunoSEQ multiplex PCR, and TCRdb kept only the in-frame ones, dropping some. Of over 80,000 clones listed, approximately 90% are singletons. Time point specified: baseline, week 1 (first vaccination visit). Treatment reported: pre-vaccination baseline after standard-of-care therapy. With respect to this clone: An end of the junction does not agree with germline; a read error may underlie this.

The CDR3 contains 14 residues. CDR1 ENHRY and CDR2 SYGVKD come from the germline V gene. The chain has TRBV10-3 and TRBJ2-3; D might be TRBD1 (5 bases). The material sequenced was PBMCs, taken from a glioma patient treated with radiotherapy, temozolomide or both. The receptor's source is a woman in her fifties or sixties with glioma. CDR3 sequence: CAISERGGEGANFF. CDR3 nucleotide sequence: TGTGCCATCAGTGAGAGGGGTGGGGAAGGCGCCAATTTTTTT.